The T cell receptor (beta chain) described here comes from a study of cytotoxic CD8 clonotypes in ibrutinib-treated CLL. General study findings and limits: Clonality increased at ibrutinib response, then returned toward baseline at progression. Clonality measured at baseline exceeded age-matched healthy donors, tracking circulating CD8+ T-cell counts. Different sampling times were used for sustained-remission and progressing patients.

V lost 3 bases and J lost 2; bases outside the gene matches: 3. CDR1 and CDR2 (germline): LNHDA, SQIVND (reference sequence). The CDR3 totals 15 residues. Depth targeted 1 in 200,000 to 1 in 1 million T cells, averaging 10x coverage per clonotype. Only in-frame clones appear in the TCRdb table, and some are missing; sequencing was by immunoSEQ multiplex PCR. The repertoire holds some 130,000 clones, with 84% as singletons. In the case of this clone: Its antigen is unidentified.

The J gene is TRBJ2-1, the V gene TRBV19; 8 nucleotides align to TRBD1. The material sequenced was PBMCs, taken after 24 months of ibrutinib treatment. The TCR sequence derives from a human donor with chronic lymphocytic leukemia. CDR3 in DNA: TGTGCCAGTAGTATGACAGGGGTAACCTACAATGAGCAGTTCTTC. It encodes CASSMTGVTYNEQFF.